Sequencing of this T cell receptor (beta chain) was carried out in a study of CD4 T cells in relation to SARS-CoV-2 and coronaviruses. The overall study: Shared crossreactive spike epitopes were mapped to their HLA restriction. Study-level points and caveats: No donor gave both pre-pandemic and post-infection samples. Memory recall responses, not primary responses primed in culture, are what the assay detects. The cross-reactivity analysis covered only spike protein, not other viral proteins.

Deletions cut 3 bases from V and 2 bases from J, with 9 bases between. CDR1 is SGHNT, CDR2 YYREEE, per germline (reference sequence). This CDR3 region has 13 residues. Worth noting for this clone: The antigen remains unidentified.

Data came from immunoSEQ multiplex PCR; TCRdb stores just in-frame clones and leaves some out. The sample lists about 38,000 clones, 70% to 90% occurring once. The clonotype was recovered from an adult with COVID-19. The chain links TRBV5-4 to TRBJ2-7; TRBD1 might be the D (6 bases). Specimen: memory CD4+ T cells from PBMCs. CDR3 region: CASSSGQTYEQYF. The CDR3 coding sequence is TGTGCCAGCAGCTCGGGACAAACCTACGAGCAGTACTTC.